This T cell receptor (beta chain) originates from a study of blood T cell repertoires in COVID-19. Here immunoSEQ multiplex PCR was the method, and the copy in TCRdb shows in-frame clones only, minus some. The data show about 110,000 clones, 85% to 90% seen once. Germline V gene sequence: CDR1 SGHRS, CDR2 YFSETQ. V lost 5 bases, J lost 6 bases, and 12 bases lay in between. The CDR3 runs 12 residues. The material sequenced was peripheral blood. This TCR came from a woman of 80 years or more with acute or convalescent COVID-19. This chain uses TRBV5-1 with TRBJ2-7, with TRBD2 as a possible D gene (6 bases). As DNA, the CDR3 is TGCGCCAGCAGTGGAGGGGCGAGCGAGCAGTACTTC. Amino acids: CASSGGASEQYF. Full variable domain (rest looked up from reference TRBV5-1 and TRBJ2-7): KAGVTQTPRYLIKTRGQQVTLSCSPISGHRSVSWYQQTPGQGLQFLFEYFSETQRNKGNFPGRFSGRQFSNSRSEMNVSTLELGDSALYLCASSGGASEQYFGPGTRLTVT.